One T cell receptor (beta chain) is described in this entry. The CDR3 has 14 residues. V was pared by 4 bases and J by 8 bases, with 15 bases between. CDR1 is LGHDT and CDR2 is YNNKEL in the germline V gene (reference sequence). These data are taken from a study of blood T cells in healthy people across ages. A second roughly 6 to 12 cycle PCR used barcoded and J-beta primers. TCRdb used MiXCR to reprocess the 5' RACE reads, holding one entry per CDR3 protein. The repertoire has about 1.6 million distinct CDR3 sequences, about 35% of them found once; the top ten carry approximately 10%. The TCR was taken from a woman in her 30s in good health. This rearrangement joins TRBV3-1 to TRBJ2-1; possibly TRBD2 for D (5 bases). The specimen sequenced was blood. CDR3 sequence: CASSPGLVSYEQFF. In DNA, the CDR3 is TGTGCCAGCAGCCCCGGACTGGTTTCCTATGAGCAGTTCTTC.